The 14 T cell receptor beta chains presented below share a single source sample, sequenced in a study of cytomegalovirus exposure and HLA in healthy donors. It was with 60 Vbeta and 13 Jbeta primers that the PCR ran. Using immunoSEQ multiplex PCR, the repertoire was profiled, and TCRdb retains in-frame clones only, with some absent. This listing includes around 70,000 clones. Sample: PBMCs. These TCRs come from a female donor in good health and CMV-seropositive.

The chain couples TRBV2 to TRBJ1-1; D is perhaps TRBD1 (5 bases). V lost 8 bases, J lost 5 bases, and 15 bases lay in between. The CDR3 spans 13 residues. Germline lookup yields CDR1 SNHLY and CDR2 FYNNEI. CDR3 protein: CASGQAGSTEAFF. CDR3 nucleotides: TGTGCCAGCGGACAAGCAGGGTCGACTGAAGCTTTCTTT.

J is TRBJ2-1 and V is TRBV4-2; 9 bases map to TRBD2. Trimming at V came to 2 bases and at J to 5 bases, leaving 7 bases not matched to a gene. Germline CDR1 LGHNA, CDR2 YNFKEQ. This CDR3 is 16 amino acids long. This CDR3 reads CASSQFSGSFDNEQFF. CDR3 coding DNA: TGTGCCAGCAGCCAATTTAGCGGGAGTTTCGACAATGAGCAGTTCTTC.

The rearrangement links TRBV5-1 to TRBJ1-2, with TRBD1 matching 7 bases. Per the germline V gene, CDR1 is SGHRS and CDR2 is YFSETQ. The CDR3 spans 14 residues. Trimming took 2 bases from V and 6 from J; bases not matched to a gene: 7. The DNA of the CDR3 is TGCGCCAGCAGCTTTAACACAGGGGAGGATGGCTACACCTTC. Translating it yields CASSFNTGEDGYTF.

The CDR3 reads CASSLKGAMNTEAFF. The DNA of the CDR3 is TGTGCCAGCAGTTTAAAGGGGGCGATGAACACTGAAGCTTTCTTT. The chain uses TRBV27 and TRBJ1-1; 7 positions agree with TRBD1. There are 15 residues in the CDR3. The V segment lost 2 bases and the J segment 0 bases; nucleotides outside the gene matches: 3. Germline CDR1 is MNHEY and CDR2 is SMNVEV (reference sequence).

This chain uses TRBV5-1 with TRBJ2-1; TRBD1 agrees at 9 bases. The V segment lost 0 bases and the J segment 5 bases; nucleotides outside the gene matches: 6. CDR1 and CDR2 (germline): SGHRS, YFSETQ. The length of the CDR3 is 16 residues. The CDR3 loop is CASSLDYGTGNNEQFF. The CDR3 bases are TGCGCCAGCAGCTTGGATTACGGGACAGGGAACAATGAGCAGTTCTTC.

The CDR3 loop reads CASRLVDQPQHF. As DNA, the CDR3 is TGTGCCAGCAGACTCGTTGATCAGCCCCAGCATTTT. The rearrangement joins TRBV28 to TRBJ1-5; D remains ambiguous. The CDR3 contains 12 residues. V lost 6 bases and J 5 bases, leaving 8 bases between the germline ends. Germline loops: CDR1 MDHEN, CDR2 SYDVKM.

CDR3 sequence (DNA): TGCGCCAGCAGCTTGTCACAGAATGGCTACACCTTC. This encodes CASSLSQNGYTF. This chain connects TRBV5-1 to TRBJ1-2, with unresolved D. From germline, CDR1 is SGHRS and CDR2 YFSETQ. The V and J ends lost 1 base and 6 bases respectively, with 7 bases between them. CDR3 size: 12 residues. The whole variable domain, filled in from reference TRBV5-1 and TRBJ1-2, reads KAGVTQTPRYLIKTRGQQVTLSCSPISGHRSVSWYQQTPGQGLQFLFEYFSETQRNKGNFPGRFSGRQFSNSRSEMNVSTLELGDSALYLCASSLSQNGYTFGSGTRLTVV.

J is TRBJ2-7 and V is TRBV28, with D possibly TRBD2 on 6 matching bases. V lost 3 bases and J lost 6, with 15 bases in between. The CDR3 consists of 14 residues. In germline, CDR1 is MDHEN, CDR2 SYDVKM. Written as DNA, the CDR3 is TGTGCCAGCAGTTTCGGGGGAAACCTTGCCGAGCAGTACTTC. As protein: CASSFGGNLAEQYF.

The rearrangement uses TRBV19 and TRBJ2-7, with 9 bases lining up with TRBD1. After removal of 5 bases from V and 0 bases from J, the junction contained 8 bases not matched to a gene. This CDR3 comprises 16 residues. Germline loops: CDR1 LNHDA, CDR2 SQIVND (reference sequence). The CDR3 sequence is CASSPIDRGYSYEQYF. The CDR3 DNA reads as TGTGCCAGTAGTCCGATCGACAGGGGGTACTCCTACGAGCAGTACTTC.

This rearrangement joins TRBV4-1 to TRBJ2-1, with TRBD2 matching over 9 bases. The trim removed 0 bases at V and 6 bases at J, leaving 9 bases unmatched. CDR1 is MGHRA, CDR2 YSYEKL, per germline. This CDR3 is 17 amino acids long. The CDR3 sequence: CASSQDPGLASVNEQFF. DNA of the CDR3: TGCGCCAGCAGCCAAGACCCGGGACTAGCTTCAGTCAATGAGCAGTTCTTC.

The gene calls are TRBV19 and TRBJ2-5; 8 bases match TRBD1. CDR1 LNHDA and CDR2 SQIVND come from the germline V gene (reference sequence). Trimming at V came to 4 bases and at J to 5 bases, leaving 9 bases not matched to a gene. CDR3 size: 15 residues. The CDR3 coding sequence is TGTGCCAGTAGTAGCAGTGACAGGGGTGGGGAGACCCAGTACTTC. It translates to CASSSSDRGGETQYF.

The chain couples TRBV4-3 to TRBJ1-2, with a possible D match to TRBD1 (5 bases). CDR1 LGHNA and CDR2 YSLEER come from the germline V gene. V lost 1 base to trimming and J lost 5 bases, with 8 bases between them. This CDR3 spans 13 amino acids. CDR3 bases: TGCGCCAGCAGCCAAGGGACACATTATGGCTACACCTTC. Translated: CASSQGTHYGYTF.

The V call is TRBV29-1, the J call TRBJ2-1; 8 positions agree with TRBD2. This CDR3 spans 15 amino acids. CDR1 is SQVTM, CDR2 ANQGSEA, per germline. V shed 6 bases, J shed 9 bases, and the junction held 16 bases outside the gene matches. CDR3 loop: CSVGGERERHSEQFF. The CDR3 DNA reads TGCAGCGTGGGGGGGGAGCGGGAGCGTCATAGTGAGCAGTTCTTC.

V and J are TRBV7-9 and TRBJ1-6; 7 nucleotides match TRBD1. CDR1 and CDR2 (germline): SEHNR, FQNEAQ (reference sequence). The CDR3 runs 15 residues. The ends lost 4 bases at V and 7 bases at J; junction bases unmatched: 7. In DNA form, the CDR3 reads TGTGCCAGCAGCTCTCGGGACAGTTTCAATTCACCCCTCCACTTT. Its protein is CASSSRDSFNSPLHF.